These 29 T cell receptor beta chains originate from one sample sequenced in a study of Ad26.COV2.S vaccination and SARS-CoV-2 variants. Treatment: roughly 20 received Ad26.COV2.S at low or high dose, single or two shots; several received placebo; per-sample allocation not given. Collection of the samples took place on day 63 after the first injection of vaccine or placebo. Measured with immunoSEQ multiplex PCR; TCRdb has only the in-frame clones, and not every one. Of about 450,000 clones listed, 89% were seen once; the top ten hold 2% to 3%. The specimen comprised peripheral blood, sampled in a trial of Ad26.COV2.S vaccine versus placebo. All receptors come from a person between 18 and 60 years old who received the Ad26.COV2.S COVID-19 vaccine or a placebo.

The chain has TRBV5-1 and TRBJ2-6; D is undetermined. The CDR3 has 17 residues. V gave up 2 bases and J gave up 0 bases, with 12 bases separating them. In germline, CDR1 is SGHRS, CDR2 YFSETQ. Here the CDR3 DNA reads TGCGCCAGCAGCTTTGACCCACTGAGCTCTGGGGCCAACGTCCTGACTTTC. It specifies CASSFDPLSSGANVLTF.

The chain uses TRBV10-3 and TRBJ2-3, with D unclear. Trimming pared 3 bases from V and 2 bases from J, leaving 9 bases between. Per the germline V gene, CDR1 is ENHRY and CDR2 is SYGVKD. The CDR3 contains 14 residues. CDR3 residues: CAISDNGDTDTQYF. The CDR3 DNA reads TGTGCCATCAGTGATAACGGTGACACAGATACGCAGTATTTT.

The chain couples TRBV11-3 to TRBJ2-2; D possibly corresponds to TRBD1 (5 bases). Germline V gene data show CDR1 as SGHNT and CDR2 as YENEEA. Deletions cut 8 bases from V and 4 bases from J, with 14 bases between. This CDR3 contains 14 residues. CDR3 in DNA: TGTGCCAGCTACGGACAAGACACCACCGGGGAGCTGTTTTTT. It translates to CASYGQDTTGELFF.

The gene calls are TRBV21-1 and TRBJ2-7; the D segment call TRBD2 is taken from the table without a DNA check. TRBV21-1 has pseudogene status. The CDR3 has 15 residues. The DNA for the CDR3 is TGTGCCAGCAGCTACGGTGGCGGGTGCGCCTACGAGCAGTACGTC. It is translated as CASSYGGGCAYEQYV.

The rearrangement links TRBV2 to TRBJ2-5; TRBD1 agrees at 8 bases. The CDR3 runs to 14 residues. Per the germline V gene, CDR1 is SNHLY and CDR2 is FYNNEI. Germline trimming cut 1 base from V and 7 bases from J; bases unmatched to any gene: 5. The CDR3 nucleotides are TGTGCCAGCAGTGAAGGGGCTACAGGGGGGACCCAGTACTTC. Amino acid sequence: CASSEGATGGTQYF.

There are a few counts of this clone. The chain carries TRBV19 and TRBJ1-1, with D perhaps TRBD1 (5 bases). Trimming took 5 bases from V and 6 from J, leaving 10 bases between them. The CDR3 contains 12 residues. Per germline, CDR1 LNHDA and CDR2 SQIVND (reference sequence). The CDR3 is CASSSGWAEAFF. CDR3 nucleotide sequence: TGTGCCAGTAGTTCAGGGTGGGCTGAAGCTTTCTTT. Variable domain in full (rest from reference TRBV19 and TRBJ1-1): DGGITQSPKYLFRKEGQNVTLSCEQNLNHDAMYWYRQDPGQGLRLIYYSQIVNDFQKGDIAEGYSVSREKKESFPLTVTSAQKNPTAFYLCASSSGWAEAFFGQGTRLTVV.

Here the CDR3 reads CASSLRGTDTQYF. CDR3 DNA sequence: TGTGCCAGCAGCCTCCGGGGCACAGATACGCAGTATTTT. V gene TRBV6-4 combines with J gene TRBJ2-3, with D hard to call. V lost 6 bases and J lost 1, with 8 bases in between. The germline V gene encodes CDR1 MRHNA and CDR2 SNTAGT. The CDR3 is made up of 13 amino acids.

V usage is TRBV28 and J usage is TRBJ1-4, with D hard to call. Between the trimmed V and J ends, which lost 11 bases and 0 bases, there was a span of 10 bases. The CDR3 is made up of 13 amino acids. CDR1 and CDR2 from the germline V gene are MDHEN and SYDVKM. The CDR3: CASTDPTNEKLFF. The CDR3 nucleotides read TGTGCCTCCACTGACCCAACTAATGAAAAACTGTTTTTT.

The rearrangement joins TRBV10-3 to TRBJ2-1; 11 bases map to TRBD2. The germline V gene has CDR1 ENHRY and CDR2 SYGVKD. The junction had 5 bases not matched to a gene; V was cut back by 10 bases and J by 3 bases. The CDR3 spans 14 residues. CDR3: CATAGTSGYNEQFF. The CDR3 DNA reads TGTGCCACCGCCGGGACTAGCGGCTACAATGAGCAGTTCTTC.

This chain connects TRBV5-8 to TRBJ1-5; 10 positions match TRBD1. Germline V gene lookup returns CDR1 SGHTS and CDR2 YDEGEE. CDR3 size: 14 residues. Trimming took 4 bases from V and 7 from J; bases not matched to a gene: 5. The CDR3, as DNA: TGTGCCAGCAGCCATGGACAGGGGGGGCAGCCCCAGCATTTT. Protein: CASSHGQGGQPQHF.

The V and J genes are TRBV5-6 and TRBJ2-2, with 8 nucleotides matching TRBD1. The ends lost 4 bases at V and 8 bases at J; junction bases unmatched: 10. CDR1 and CDR2 from the germline V gene are SGHDT and YYEEEE. The CDR3 is 15 amino acids. The chain's CDR3 is CASSQTDRAVGELFF. Written as DNA, the CDR3 is TGTGCCAGCAGCCAAACGGACAGGGCTGTGGGGGAGCTGTTTTTT.

V is TRBV7-2 and J is TRBJ1-6; 9 bases map to TRBD1. J gave up 9 bases and V 1 base, and 10 bases lay outside the gene matches. CDR3 length: 17 amino acids. Germline V gene lookup returns CDR1 SGHTA and CDR2 FQGNSA. The CDR3 region is CASSLDAWTGEVSPLHF. For the CDR3, the DNA is TGTGCCAGCAGCTTAGATGCTTGGACAGGGGAGGTTTCACCCCTCCACTTT.

The gene calls are TRBV27 and TRBJ2-3, with 9 nucleotides matching TRBD2. Per the germline V gene, CDR1 is MNHEY and CDR2 is SMNVEV (reference sequence). The CDR3 has 15 amino acids. The junction had 11 bases not matched to a gene; V was cut back by 7 bases and J by 6 bases. CDR3 coding DNA: TGTGCCAGCACCCTTAGCGGGGGCGGTTGGGATACGCAGTATTTT. Its protein is CASTLSGGGWDTQYF.

The chain is built from TRBV5-1 and TRBJ2-1; D is possibly TRBD1 (5 bases). V was clipped by 0 bases and J by 8 bases, with 9 bases between them. CDR1 is SGHRS, CDR2 YFSETQ, per germline. This CDR3 contains 13 residues. In DNA, the CDR3 is TGCGCCAGCAGCTTGGAGGGGTCCGATGAGCAGTTCTTC. The encoded protein is CASSLEGSDEQFF.

The chain is built from TRBV11-2 and TRBJ1-2; D is ambiguous. Germline values: CDR1 SGHAT, CDR2 FQNNGV. There are 15 residues in the CDR3. Trimming removed 3 bases at V and 3 bases at J, with 14 bases between. The CDR3 sequence: CASSFSPTFDYGYTF. CDR3 bases: TGTGCCAGCAGCTTTTCCCCGACATTTGACTATGGCTACACCTTC.

This clone was seen only once. This chain uses TRBV15 with TRBJ2-3; the D gene is possibly TRBD1 (5 bases). The CDR3 contains 13 residues. CDR1 and CDR2 from the germline V gene are LNHNV and YYDKDF (reference sequence). V was clipped by 5 bases and J by 4 bases, with 10 bases between them. Written as DNA, the CDR3 is TGTGCCACCAGCTTCAGGGATTCAGATACGCAGTATTTT. Encoded protein: CATSFRDSDTQYF.

This clone was observed a single time. V usage is TRBV28 and J usage is TRBJ1-4; no clear D. CDR3 size: 15 residues. Trimming took 2 bases from V and 7 from J, leaving 14 bases between them. Germline V gives CDR1 MDHEN, CDR2 SYDVKM. CDR3 sequence (DNA): TGTGCCAGCAGTTTAGAAGGAAGTATTCTTGAAAAACTGTTTTTT. Residues: CASSLEGSILEKLFF.

The chain carries TRBV19 and TRBJ2-7; 11 bases fit TRBD1. CDR1 is LNHDA, CDR2 SQIVND, per germline (reference sequence). The CDR3 spans 15 residues. The trim removed 6 bases at V and 0 bases at J, leaving 4 bases unmatched. The CDR3 bases are TGTGCCAGTAGCCAGGGACAGGGGGGCTCCTACGAGCAGTACGTC. This codes for CASSQGQGGSYEQYV.

This clone was counted once. The rearrangement links TRBV9 to TRBJ2-1; D is unresolved. Deletions cut 0 bases from V and 4 bases from J, with 5 bases between. The CDR3 contains 13 residues. In germline, CDR1 is SGDLS, CDR2 YYNGEE. The CDR3 here is CASSVGQYNEQFF. The CDR3 nucleotides read TGTGCCAGCAGCGTAGGGCAATACAATGAGCAGTTCTTC.

The chain combines TRBV7-2 with TRBJ2-6; D uncertain. The ends were cut back, 5 bases at V and 0 bases at J, with 8 bases in the middle. The germline V gene has CDR1 SGHTA and CDR2 FQGNSA. CDR3 length: 15 residues. DNA for the CDR3: TGTGCCAGCAGCCCCCTCCGCTCTGGGGCCAACGTCCTGACTTTC. It encodes CASSPLRSGANVLTF.

Only one count was recorded for this clone. The V gene is TRBV6-4, the J gene TRBJ2-2; TRBD1 aligns across 7 bases. Germline CDR1 is MRHNA and CDR2 is SNTAGT. With 6 bases clipped from V and 2 bases from J, the junction kept 3 bases outside the gene matches. The CDR3 totals 14 residues. The CDR3 loop is CASRRDRNTGELFF. The CDR3 region has the DNA TGTGCCAGCAGGAGGGACAGAAACACCGGGGAGCTGTTTTTT.

V gene TRBV29-1 combines with J gene TRBJ1-1, with a possible D match to TRBD1 (5 bases). This CDR3 has 14 residues. V gave up 1 base and J gave up 5 bases, with 14 bases separating them. The germline CDR1 and CDR2 sequences are SQVTM and ANQGSEA. This CDR3 reads CSVEGGTLGTEAFF. As DNA, the CDR3 is TGCAGCGTTGAAGGCGGGACCTTGGGAACTGAAGCTTTCTTT.

The chain carries TRBV7-2 and TRBJ1-2; D is perhaps TRBD1 (5 bases). The germline V and J ends were trimmed by 5 bases and 4 bases, with 17 bases remaining between them. Germline CDR1 SGHTA, CDR2 FQGNSA. The CDR3 has 15 amino acids. The CDR3 bases are TGTGCCAGCAGCCCTCAACGGGGGTGGTCCTATGGCTACACCTTC. Translating gives CASSPQRGWSYGYTF.

This chain connects TRBV7-9 to TRBJ1-2; TRBD1 matches 9 bases. The V gene end was trimmed by 4 bases and the J gene end by 4 bases; junction bases not matched to a gene: 1. Germline lookup yields CDR1 SEHNR and CDR2 FQNEAQ (reference sequence). The CDR3 is 13 residues long. This CDR3 reads CASSSTGGYGYTF. The CDR3 DNA is TGTGCCAGCAGCTCGACAGGGGGCTATGGCTACACCTTC.

The chain has TRBV3-1 (or the pseudogene TRBV3-2) and TRBJ1-2; D remains unclear. From germline, CDR1 is LGHDT and CDR2 YNNKEL (reference sequence). The CDR3 is 13 residues long. Trimming shortened V by 5 bases and J by 3 bases, and 10 bases separated the two germline ends. The CDR3 spells CASSFVGDYGYTF. CDR3 nucleotides: TGTGCCAGCAGCTTCGTTGGGGACTATGGCTACACCTTC.

The chain links TRBV9 to TRBJ2-5; D possibly matches TRBD1 or TRBD2 (5 bases each). The CDR3 sequence is 14 residues long. Germline V gene sequence: CDR1 SGDLS, CDR2 YYNGEE. The V end lost 6 bases, the J end lost 3 bases, and 15 bases lay between the germline ends. CDR3: CASTMGPSEETQYF. The CDR3 DNA is TGTGCCAGCACCATGGGACCCAGTGAAGAGACCCAGTACTTC.

The chain recombines TRBV4-3 with TRBJ1-2; 7 bases match TRBD1. The trim removed 5 bases at V and 4 bases at J, leaving 16 bases unmatched. The germline V gene encodes CDR1 LGHNA and CDR2 YSLEER. There are 17 residues in the CDR3. In DNA form, the CDR3 reads TGCGCCAGCAGCGGACGGACAGGTTTGAAGGCAGTCTATGGCTACACCTTC. Translated: CASSGRTGLKAVYGYTF.

The rearrangement uses TRBV23-1 and TRBJ1-2; 8 bases agree with TRBD1. TRBV23-1 falls under the ORF class, with uncertain function. Germline trimming cut 3 bases from V and 0 bases from J; bases unmatched to any gene: 6. The CDR3 extends over 16 amino acids. The CDR3 sequence is CASSHPSGGANYGYTF. DNA for the CDR3: TGCGCCAGCAGTCACCCCTCAGGGGGCGCTAACTATGGCTACACCTTC.

This sequence joins TRBV6-5 and TRBJ1-4; D possibly corresponds to TRBD1 (5 bases). Germline CDR1 reads MNHEY; CDR2 reads SVGAGI. This CDR3 spans 13 amino acids. Trimming took 7 bases from V and 7 from J, leaving 13 bases between them. In DNA, the CDR3 is TGTGCCAGCATGTCCGGGGCCTTTGAAAAACTGTTTTTT. It codes for CASMSGAFEKLFF.